Listed below are T cell receptor beta chains from one sample, sequenced in a study of T cell responses to AZD1222 COVID-19 vaccine. Sequencing was performed with immunoSEQ multiplex PCR; in TCRdb, only in-frame clones are kept and a portion is missing. The sample lists roughly 120,000 clones; 90% to 95% were seen once. The input for sequencing was peripheral blood, taken on day 0 of AZD1222 vaccination. Source of these receptors: an adult in good health. Both conserved end residues are part of each CDR3. A D gene is named only where the DNA matches it firmly. Expanded clones are given a class, and other clones once, few, many or no size at all.

.,TRBV5-4,.,TRBJ2-5,CASSRESGQETQYF,TGTGCCAGCAGCCGCGAGAGCGGACAAGAGACCCAGTACTTC
.,TRBV30,.,TRBJ1-3,CAWRRGTGNTIYF,TGTGCCTGGAGGCGGGGAACTGGAAACACCATATATTTT
.,TRBV9,TRBD1,TRBJ2-1,CASSPGQSYNEQFF,TGTGCCAGCAGCCCGGGACAGTCTTACAATGAGCAGTTCTTC
once,TRBV4-1,.,TRBJ1-6,CASSQEGRGLGSPLHF,TGCGCCAGCAGCCAAGAAGGTCGCGGGTTGGGTTCACCCCTCCACTTT
.,TRBV11-2,.,TRBJ1-2,CASSLDLLGRAGYTF,TGTGCCAGCAGCTTAGATCTCCTCGGGAGAGCTGGCTACACCTTC
.,TRBV6-2/TRBV6-3,.,TRBJ2-5,CASSYPTGGLETQYF,TGTGCCAGCAGTTACCCCACGGGGGGCTTGGAGACCCAGTACTTC
.,TRBV9,.,TRBJ2-1,CASSVGNLRGNEQFF,TGTGCCAGCAGCGTAGGTAACCTCCGGGGGAATGAGCAGTTCTTC
.,TRBV7-2,.,TRBJ1-2,CASSPASDPGYGYTF,TGTGCCAGCAGCCCCGCCAGTGACCCTGGCTATGGCTACACCTTC
.,TRBV7-8,.,TRBJ1-5,CASSRARGDQPQHF,TGTGCCAGCTCCAGGGCAAGGGGTGATCAGCCCCAGCATTTT
few,TRBV4-3,.,TRBJ2-7,CASSQGRSYEQYF,TGCGCCAGCAGCCAAGGGCGATCCTACGAGCAGTACTTC
.,TRBV19,.,TRBJ1-1,CASSAVGRNTEAFF,TGTGCCAGTAGTGCGGTCGGACGAAACACTGAAGCTTTCTTT
.,TRBV18,TRBD1,TRBJ1-2,CASSPPQGAGYGYTF,TGTGCCAGCTCACCGCCGCAGGGGGCAGGCTATGGCTACACCTTC
once,TRBV14,.,TRBJ2-5,CASSQDFERAQETQYF,TGTGCCAGCAGCCAAGATTTTGAGCGGGCGCAAGAGACCCAGTACTTC
.,TRBV5-1,.,TRBJ2-1,CASSGDGDGYNEQFF,TGCGCCAGCAGCGGGGACGGGGACGGATACAATGAGCAGTTCTTC
.,TRBV5-1,TRBD2,TRBJ2-2,CASSRGTSGRAGELFF,TGCGCCAGCAGCCGTGGGACTAGCGGGAGGGCCGGGGAGCTGTTTTTT
once,TRBV3-1/TRBV3-2,TRBD2,TRBJ2-7,CASSYIAGAYEQYF,TGTGCCAGCAGCTATATAGCGGGAGCCTACGAGCAGTACTTC
.,TRBV19,TRBD2,TRBJ2-1,CASSTGIAGGSYNEQFF,TGTGCCAGTAGTACCGGGATAGCGGGAGGGTCCTACAATGAGCAGTTCTTC
.,TRBV5-4,.,TRBJ1-1,CASSFGPQGQSAFF,TGTGCCAGCAGCTTTGGGCCACAGGGTCAATCAGCTTTCTTT
once,TRBV3-1/TRBV3-2,.,TRBJ1-5,CASSQDVGNQPQHF,TGTGCCAGCAGCCAAGATGTAGGCAATCAGCCCCAGCATTTT
.,TRBV7-9,.,TRBJ2-5,CASSLGTSYQETQYF,TGTGCCAGCAGCTTAGGGACTTCGTACCAAGAGACCCAGTACTTC
.,TRBV5-1,.,TRBJ2-5,CASSFGITQETQYF,TGCGCCAGCAGCTTTGGTATCACCCAAGAGACCCAGTACTTC
.,TRBV3-1/TRBV3-2,TRBD2,TRBJ2-3,CASRRTSGRNTDTQYF,TGTGCCAGCAGGCGGACTAGCGGGAGGAACACAGATACGCAGTATTTT
.,TRBV11-3,.,TRBJ1-5,CASSSECCPNRDSNQPQHF,TGTGCCAGCAGCTCCGAGTGTTGTCCTAACAGGGACAGCAATCAGCCCCAGCATTTT
.,TRBV25-1,.,TRBJ2-5,CATSLNLAEFPETQYF,TGTGCCACCTCACTCAACTTAGCGGAATTTCCGGAGACCCAGTACTTC
.,TRBV4-3,.,TRBJ2-7,CASSPTTSGPLNEQYF,TGCGCCAGCAGCCCCACTACAAGCGGACCCCTGAACGAGCAGTACTTC
.,TRBV6-5,.,TRBJ1-4,CASKQMVANEKLFF,TGTGCCAGCAAGCAGATGGTAGCTAATGAAAAACTGTTTTTT
once,TRBV15,TRBD1,TRBJ2-7,CATSRITGTGFYEQYF,TGTGCCACCAGCAGAATCACCGGGACAGGCTTCTACGAGCAGTACTTC
.,TRBV7-3,.,TRBJ2-3,CASSLTVDTQYF,TGTGCCAGCAGCTTAACAGTGGATACGCAGTATTTT
.,TRBV9,.,TRBJ2-2,CASSPLRGGSTGELFF,TGTGCCAGCAGCCCCCTACGAGGGGGTTCAACCGGGGAGCTGTTTTTT
.,TRBV7-7,.,TRBJ1-1,CVPDPLETEAFF,TGTGTACCGGACCCCCTGGAGACTGAAGCTTTCTTT
.,TRBV7-9,TRBD1,TRBJ2-7,CASSPGTGVDYEQYF,TGTGCCAGCAGCCCGGGGACAGGGGTTGACTACGAGCAGTACTTC
.,TRBV3-1/TRBV3-2,.,TRBJ2-5,CASSQDALEGKKTQYF,TGTGCCAGCAGCCAGGACGCGCTCGAGGGTAAAAAGACCCAGTACTTC
.,TRBV19,.,TRBJ1-4,CASSIIRNEKLFF,TGTGCCAGTAGTATCATCCGGAATGAAAAACTGTTTTTT
.,TRBV7-2,.,TRBJ2-5,CASSLSGHQETQYF,TGTGCCAGCAGCTTAAGCGGGCACCAAGAGACCCAGTACTTC
.,TRBV18,TRBD1,TRBJ1-3,CASCMDRASGNTIYF,TGTGCCAGCTGCATGGACAGGGCCTCTGGAAACACCATATATTTT
.,TRBV5-5,.,TRBJ1-6,CASSLAGAPGGALHF,TGTGCCAGCAGCTTGGCGGGGGCTCCCGGGGGGGCCCTCCACTTT
.,TRBV19,.,TRBJ2-1,CASSMGQNSYNEQFF,TGTGCCAGTAGTATGGGACAAAACTCCTACAATGAGCAGTTCTTC
.,TRBV19,TRBD1,TRBJ1-4,CASMDRGEEKLFF,TGTGCCAGTATGGACAGGGGAGAAGAAAAACTGTTTTTT
.,TRBV5-1,TRBD1,TRBJ1-4,CASSSQGATNEKLFF,TGCGCCAGCAGCTCCCAGGGGGCGACTAATGAAAAACTGTTTTTT
few,TRBV7-9,TRBD1,TRBJ2-2,CASSSRLGQGSGELFF,TGTGCCAGCAGCTCCCGCTTGGGACAGGGTTCCGGGGAGCTGTTTTTT